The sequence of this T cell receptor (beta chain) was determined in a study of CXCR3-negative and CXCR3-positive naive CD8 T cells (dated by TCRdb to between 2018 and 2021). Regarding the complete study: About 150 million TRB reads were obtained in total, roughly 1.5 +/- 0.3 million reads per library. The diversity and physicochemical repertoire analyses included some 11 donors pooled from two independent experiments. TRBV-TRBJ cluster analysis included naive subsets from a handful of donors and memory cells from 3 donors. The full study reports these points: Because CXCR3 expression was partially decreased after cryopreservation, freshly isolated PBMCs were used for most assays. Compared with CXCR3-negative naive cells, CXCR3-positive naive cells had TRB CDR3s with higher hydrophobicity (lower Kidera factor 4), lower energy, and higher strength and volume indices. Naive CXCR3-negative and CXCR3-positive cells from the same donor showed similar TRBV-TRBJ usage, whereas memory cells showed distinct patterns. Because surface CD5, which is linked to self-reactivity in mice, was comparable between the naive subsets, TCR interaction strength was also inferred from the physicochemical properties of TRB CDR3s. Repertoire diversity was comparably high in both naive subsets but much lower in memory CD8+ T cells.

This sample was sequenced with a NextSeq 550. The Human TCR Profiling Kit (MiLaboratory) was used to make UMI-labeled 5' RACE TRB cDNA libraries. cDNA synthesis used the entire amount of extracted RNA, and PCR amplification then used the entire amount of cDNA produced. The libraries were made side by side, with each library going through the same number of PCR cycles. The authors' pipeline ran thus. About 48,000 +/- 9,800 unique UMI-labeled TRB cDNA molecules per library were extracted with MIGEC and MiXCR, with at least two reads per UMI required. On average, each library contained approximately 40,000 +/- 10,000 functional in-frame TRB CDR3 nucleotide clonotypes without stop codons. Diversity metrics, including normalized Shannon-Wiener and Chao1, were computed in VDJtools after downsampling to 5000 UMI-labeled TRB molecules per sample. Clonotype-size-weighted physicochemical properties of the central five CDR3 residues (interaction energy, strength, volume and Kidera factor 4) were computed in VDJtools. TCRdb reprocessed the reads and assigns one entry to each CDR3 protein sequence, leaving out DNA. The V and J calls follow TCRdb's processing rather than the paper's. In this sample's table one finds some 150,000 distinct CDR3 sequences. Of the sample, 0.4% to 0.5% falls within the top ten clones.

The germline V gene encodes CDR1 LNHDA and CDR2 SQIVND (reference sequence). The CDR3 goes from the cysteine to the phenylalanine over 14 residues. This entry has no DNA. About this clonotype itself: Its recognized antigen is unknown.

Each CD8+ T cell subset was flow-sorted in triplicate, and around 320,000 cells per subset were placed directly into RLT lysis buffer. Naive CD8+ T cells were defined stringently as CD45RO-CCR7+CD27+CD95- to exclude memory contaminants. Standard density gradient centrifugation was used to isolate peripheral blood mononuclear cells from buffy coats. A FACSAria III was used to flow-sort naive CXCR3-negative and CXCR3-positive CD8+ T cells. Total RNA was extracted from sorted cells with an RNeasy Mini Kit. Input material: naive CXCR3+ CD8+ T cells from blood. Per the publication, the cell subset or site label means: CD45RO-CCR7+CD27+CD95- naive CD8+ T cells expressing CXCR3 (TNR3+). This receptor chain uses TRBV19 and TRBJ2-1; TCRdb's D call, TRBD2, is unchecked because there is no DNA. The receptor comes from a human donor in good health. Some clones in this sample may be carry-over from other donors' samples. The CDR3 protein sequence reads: CASSGLAGVDEQFF.